Presented here are 25 T cell receptor beta chains from one specimen sequenced in a study of T cells in Graves' hyperthyroidism and ophthalmopathy. TCR beta CDR3 region amplification was performed from RNA transcripts. Carried out on the TCR CDR3, a first-round RT-PCR used the HTBI primer set. TCRdb recomputed calls from the multiplex PCR reads with MiXCR, one row per CDR3 protein. The data contain about 300,000 distinct CDR3 sequences, approximately 18% of them singletons. Sequencing used blood. The receptors shown here come from a man in his fifties or sixties with Graves' ophthalmopathy.

The count of this clonotype is one. The V call is TRBV18, the J call TRBJ1-1; D call uncertain. Germline CDR1 reads KGHSH; CDR2 reads LQKENI. V was trimmed by 3 bases and J by 5 bases, leaving 16 bases between them. The CDR3 totals 15 residues. The CDR3 coding sequence is TGTGCCAGCTCACCCCCAACGGGGTCGAGGACTGAAGCTTTCTTT. The encoded protein is CASSPPTGSRTEAFF.

The chain joins TRBV7-4 to TRBJ1-2; D gene unclear. This CDR3 is 13 amino acids long. V gave up 8 bases and J gave up 3 bases, with 13 bases separating them. The germline V gene has CDR1 SGHVT and CDR2 SQSDAQ. The CDR3 spells CASSPEVYYGYTF. CDR3 bases: TGTGCCAGCTCGCCGGAGGTTTACTATGGCTACACCTTC. Filled out from reference TRBV7-4 and TRBJ1-2, the complete variable domain reads GAGVSQSPRYKVAKRGRDVALRCDSISGHVTLYWYRQTLGQGSEVLTYSQSDAQRDKSGRPSGRFSAERPERSVSTLKIQRTEQGDSAVYLCASSPEVYYGYTFGSGTRLTVV.

This clonotype was seen more than once but under ten times. The V call is TRBV6-5, the J call TRBJ2-3; 14 bases line up with TRBD2. Germline values: CDR1 MNHEY, CDR2 SVGAGI. The CDR3 loop spans 17 amino acids. Unmatched junction bases numbered 5, after V lost 1 base and J lost 5 bases. CDR3 coding DNA: TGTGCCAGCAGTTACTTGACTAGCGGGAGGGGGTTAGATACGCAGTATTTT. Translating it yields CASSYLTSGRGLDTQYF.

The gene calls are TRBV3-1 and TRBJ2-2; 7 positions match TRBD2. Germline CDR1 LGHDT, CDR2 YNNKEL (reference sequence). The CDR3 is made up of 17 amino acids. The V and J ends lost 0 bases and 3 bases, in that order; junction bases with no gene match: 7. In DNA, the CDR3 is TGTGCCAGCAGCCAAGACCCGGGGGGAGGTTACACCGGGGAGCTGTTTTTT. This codes for CASSQDPGGGYTGELFF.

The sample holds a few counts of this clonotype. The rearrangement joins TRBV5-1 to TRBJ1-5; D call uncertain. V was clipped by 4 bases and J by 5 bases, with 13 bases between them. The CDR3 loop spans 14 amino acids. The V gene's germline CDR1 is SGHRS and CDR2 YFSETQ. The CDR3 bases are TGCGCCAGCAGCCCCCTCGGCAGAGATCAGCCCCAGCATTTT. Translated: CASSPLGRDQPQHF.

This clonotype was detected ten times or more. The chain employs TRBV27 and TRBJ2-6; 7 nucleotides agree with TRBD2. The junction had 3 bases not matched to a gene; V was cut back by 7 bases and J by 0 bases. This CDR3 comprises 15 residues. Germline loops: CDR1 MNHEY, CDR2 SMNVEV (reference sequence). This CDR3 is CASTSGNSGANVLTF. CDR3 sequence (DNA): TGTGCCAGCACTAGCGGTAACTCTGGGGCCAACGTCCTGACTTTC.

This clonotype was seen more than once but under ten times. J is TRBJ1-2 and V is TRBV18; D not resolved. With 1 base removed from V and 5 bases from J, the gap between germline ends came to 11 bases. CDR3 size: 14 residues. Per germline, CDR1 KGHSH and CDR2 LQKENI. The DNA of the CDR3 is TGTGCCAGCTCACCACTTAAAGAAATGTATGGCTACACCTTC. Encoded protein: CASSPLKEMYGYTF.

This rearrangement joins TRBV6-1 to TRBJ1-4; TRBD1 agrees at 7 bases. V gave up 6 bases and J gave up 5 bases; unmatched junction bases: 15. Looked up from germline, CDR1 is MNHNS and CDR2 is SASEGT. There are 17 residues in the CDR3. The CDR3 loop reads CASRPAAGRGPNEKLFF. Here the CDR3 DNA reads TGTGCCAGCAGACCAGCCGCGGGTAGGGGGCCCAATGAAAAACTGTTTTTT.

This clonotype came up many times. This chain joins TRBV2 and TRBJ2-1; a weak D match, TRBD1 (5 bases). The CDR3 loop spans 13 amino acids. CDR1 is SNHLY, CDR2 FYNNEI, per germline. V was cut by 7 bases and J by 4 bases, with 11 bases left in between. CDR3 coding DNA: TGTGCCAGCACTCCTGACAGATACAATGAGCAGTTCTTC. It is translated as CASTPDRYNEQFF. Full variable domain (missing parts from reference TRBV2 and TRBJ2-1): EPEVTQTPSHQVTQMGQEVILRCVPISNHLYFYWYRQILGQKVEFLVSFYNNEISEKSEIFDDQFSVERPDGSNFTLKIRSTKLEDSAMYFCASTPDRYNEQFFGPGTRLTVL.

This clonotype was counted only a few times. The chain is built from TRBV25-1 and TRBJ2-1, with a weak D call TRBD2 (5 bases). V lost 3 bases to trimming and J lost 0 bases, with 9 bases between them. Germline CDR1 and CDR2: MGHDK and SYGVNS. The CDR3 is made up of 15 amino acids. The CDR3 loop is CASSDGLSSYNEQFF. In DNA form, the CDR3 reads TGTGCCAGCAGTGATGGACTGAGCTCCTACAATGAGCAGTTCTTC.

The table lists this clonotype with a few counts. This chain uses TRBV20-1 with TRBJ2-3; 13 positions match TRBD2. CDR1 DFQATT and CDR2 SNEGSKA come from the germline V gene (reference sequence). The CDR3 contains 15 residues. Here the CDR3 DNA reads TGCAGAGGACTAGCGGGAGTAGGTCGAGAAGATACGCAGTATTTT. This translates into CRGLAGVGREDTQYF.

For this clonotype: A clone one base away is much larger, so this may be a read error. V usage is TRBV28 and J usage is TRBJ2-3, with a weak D call TRBD1 (5 bases). Germline assignment: CDR1 MDHEN and CDR2 SYDVKM. The CDR3 extends over 15 amino acids. The CDR3 coding sequence is TGTGCCAGCAGCCCCGGACGGCGGATCACAGGTACGCAGTATTTT. Its protein product is CASSPGRRITGTQYF. Supplemented by reference TRBV28 and TRBJ2-3, the full variable domain reads DVKVTQSSRYLVKRTGEKVFLECVQDMDHENMFWYRQDPGLGLRLIYFSYDVKMKEKGDIPEGYSVSREKKERFSLILESASTNQTSMYLCASSPGRRITGTQYFGPGTRLTVL.

This chain joins TRBV9 and TRBJ2-1; TRBD2 agrees at 14 bases. From germline, CDR1 is SGDLS and CDR2 YYNGEE. The CDR3 covers 16 residues. Germline trimming cut 6 bases from V and 10 bases from J; bases unmatched to any gene: 12. CDR3 in DNA: TGTGCCAGCACCGGAGAGACTAGCGGGAGGGCCCGGGAGCAGTTCTTC. This gives the protein CASTGETSGRAREQFF.

There are a few counts of this clonotype. The V call is TRBV4-2, the J call TRBJ2-7; TRBD2 aligns across 11 bases. Germline CDR1 LGHNA, CDR2 YNFKEQ. This CDR3 spans 18 amino acids. J was trimmed by 2 bases and V by 0 bases; bases with no gene match: 9. The CDR3 DNA reads TGTGCCAGCAGCCAAGATACTAGCGGGAGTACGGGCGCCTACGAGCAGTACTTC. Translation: CASSQDTSGSTGAYEQYF.

At least ten counts were recorded for this clonotype. The chain couples TRBV29-1 to TRBJ1-1, with 8 bases identical to TRBD1. V shed 7 bases, J shed 4 bases, and the junction held 11 bases outside the gene matches. CDR3 length: 14 amino acids. Germline CDR1 SQVTM, CDR2 ANQGSEA. The CDR3 DNA reads as TGCAGCGCTACAGTATCCGGGACAGGCACTGAAGCTTTCTTT. It translates to CSATVSGTGTEAFF.

This clonotype showed up just a few times. The chain links TRBV10-3 to TRBJ2-3; 9 bases align to TRBD2. After removal of 0 bases from V and 0 bases from J, the junction contained 4 bases not matched to a gene. The CDR3 covers 17 residues. CDR1 and CDR2 (germline): ENHRY, SYGVKD. Here the CDR3 DNA reads TGTGCCATCAGTGAGTCTAAAGCGGGAGGCAGCACAGATACGCAGTATTTT. Translation gives CAISESKAGGSTDTQYF.

This clonotype has ten or more counts. This sequence joins TRBV20-1 and TRBJ2-3; D remains unclear. CDR3 length: 14 residues. Deletions cut 3 bases from V and 1 base from J, with 11 bases between. Germline V gene sequence: CDR1 DFQATT, CDR2 SNEGSKA (reference sequence). The CDR3 protein is CSASVHKGTDTQYF. The CDR3 coding sequence is TGCAGTGCTAGTGTGCACAAGGGCACAGATACGCAGTATTTT.

At least ten counts were recorded for this clonotype. The chain links TRBV11-2 to TRBJ2-5; D unresolved. Germline V gene data show CDR1 as SGHAT and CDR2 as FQNNGV. Trimming shortened V by 3 bases and J by 2 bases, and 19 bases separated the two germline ends. The CDR3 is 17 amino acids. CDR3 residues: CASSFAPGGPPQETQYF. The DNA for the CDR3 is TGTGCCAGCAGCTTCGCCCCTGGTGGCCCCCCACAAGAGACCCAGTACTTC.

The rearrangement links TRBV7-3 to TRBJ2-1, with D unclear. Germline-derived CDR1 and CDR2 are SGHTA and FQGTGA. Between the trimmed V and J ends, which lost 4 bases and 7 bases, there was a span of 11 bases. This CDR3 comprises 13 residues. CDR3 protein: CASSSPPKNEQFF. Here the CDR3 DNA reads TGTGCCAGCAGCTCCCCCCCTAAGAATGAGCAGTTCTTC. The variable domain in full, completed from reference TRBV7-3 and TRBJ2-1, reads GAGVSQTPSNKVTEKGKYVELRCDPISGHTALYWYRQSLGQGPEFLIYFQGTGAADDSGLPNDRFFAVRPEGSVSTLKIQRTERGDSAVYLCASSSPPKNEQFFGPGTRLTVL.

Ten or more counts support this clonotype. V gene TRBV5-1 combines with J gene TRBJ2-3, with 11 bases fitting TRBD2. The V and J ends lost 4 bases and 2 bases, in that order; junction bases with no gene match: 15. The CDR3 sequence is 19 residues long. CDR1 is SGHRS and CDR2 is YFSETQ in the germline V gene. CDR3 in DNA: TGCGCCAGCAGCAAGCGTAGCGGGAGGGCACAAGCTAACACAGATACGCAGTATTTT. Amino acids: CASSKRSGRAQANTDTQYF.

This clonotype has at least ten counts. This rearrangement joins TRBV2 to TRBJ2-6; the D is unclear. CDR3 size: 14 residues. V dropped 8 bases and J dropped 0 bases, with 8 bases sitting between them. From germline, CDR1 is SNHLY and CDR2 FYNNEI. The CDR3 spells CASGRFSGANVLTF. The DNA of the CDR3 is TGTGCCAGCGGACGGTTCTCTGGGGCCAACGTCCTGACTTTC.

This rearrangement joins TRBV5-1 to TRBJ1-5, with 7 bases identical to TRBD1. This CDR3 spans 19 amino acids. The V gene's germline CDR1 is SGHRS and CDR2 YFSETQ. V dropped 3 bases and J dropped 6; count of bases not matched to a gene: 21. In DNA form, the CDR3 reads TGCGCCAGCAGCTGCCGAAGGGGGCGACCCGGTAATAGCTGTCAGCCCCAGCATTTT. Protein product: CASSCRRGRPGNSCQPQHF.

The CDR3 region is CASSEDITNEKLFF. CDR3 DNA sequence: TGTGCCAGCAGTGAGGACATTACCAATGAAAAACTGTTTTTT. The rearrangement links TRBV6-4 to TRBJ1-4, with D possibly TRBD1 on 5 matching bases. This CDR3 comprises 14 residues. The V end lost 3 bases, the J end lost 5 bases, and 10 bases lay between the germline ends. CDR1 MRHNA and CDR2 SNTAGT come from the germline V gene.

The rearrangement joins TRBV6-1 to TRBJ2-1, with 11 bases matching TRBD2. Germline loops: CDR1 MNHNS, CDR2 SASEGT. V lost 6 bases, J lost 9 bases, and 4 bases stayed unmatched. The length of the CDR3 is 13 residues. This CDR3 reads CASRTSGTGEQFF. CDR3 coding DNA: TGTGCCAGCAGGACTAGCGGGACGGGTGAGCAGTTCTTC.

Ten or more counts support this clonotype. The chain is built from TRBV20-1 and TRBJ2-1; the D gene is possibly TRBD1 (5 bases). The CDR3 extends over 10 amino acids. Between the trimmed V and J ends, which lost 6 bases and 7 bases, there was a span of 7 bases. Germline loops: CDR1 DFQATT, CDR2 SNEGSKA (reference sequence). CDR3 protein: CSAKGNEQFF. In nucleotides, the CDR3 is TGCAGTGCCAAGGGGAATGAGCAGTTCTTC.